The 15 T cell receptor beta chains below all came from one sample that was sequenced in a study of type 1 regulatory T cells. A single record per CDR3 protein comes from TCRdb applying MiXCR to the reads. This table holds 80,000 to 100,000 distinct CDR3 sequences, around a third found once. Material for sequencing was CD4+ T cells, either the whole sample or a sorted fraction (not recorded which). The receptors here all came from a human donor in good health.

The rearrangement links TRBV5-4 to TRBJ2-5; TRBD2 matches at 12 bases. This CDR3 has 17 amino acids. Per germline, CDR1 SGHNT and CDR2 YYREEE (reference sequence). Trimming cost V 0 bases and J 2 bases; bases outside gene matches: 5. The CDR3 spells CASSLGLAGGGQETQYF. The CDR3 nucleotides read TGTGCCAGCAGCTTGGGGCTAGCGGGAGGGGGTCAAGAGACCCAGTACTTC.

V usage is TRBV19 and J usage is TRBJ1-2, with no clear D. V was shortened by 5 bases and J by 2 bases, with 9 bases between the two germline ends. This CDR3 is 13 amino acids long. Germline assignment: CDR1 LNHDA and CDR2 SQIVND (reference sequence). The CDR3 DNA reads TGTGCCAGTAGTCTTGGTTTAAACTATGGCTACACCTTC. Translating gives CASSLGLNYGYTF.

The rearrangement joins TRBV12-3 or TRBV12-4 to TRBJ2-7, with D maybe TRBD1 (6 bases). The V gene lost 4 bases and the J gene lost 0 bases, with 10 bases spanning the gap. This CDR3 spans 14 amino acids. The CDR3 DNA sequence: TGTGCCAGCAGTTCCGCAGGGGACTCCTACGAGCAGTACTTC. It translates to CASSSAGDSYEQYF.

The chain has TRBV12-3 or TRBV12-4 and TRBJ2-5; 8 nucleotides align to TRBD1. J gave up 5 bases and V 6 bases, and 5 bases lay outside the gene matches. CDR3 length: 13 residues. CDR3 sequence: CASSSTGVETQYF. The DNA for the CDR3 is TGTGCCAGCAGCTCGACAGGGGTGGAGACCCAGTACTTC.

The chain is built from TRBV5-4 and TRBJ2-3; D is undetermined. The length of the CDR3 is 15 residues. Trimming stripped 4 bases from V and 6 bases from J, with 18 bases between. Germline V gives CDR1 SGHNT, CDR2 YYREEE (reference sequence). The CDR3: CASSREGRGVDTQYF. The CDR3 bases are TGTGCCAGCAGCCGCGAAGGGCGCGGAGTTGATACGCAGTATTTT.

This clonotype showed up just a few times. The rearrangement uses TRBV12-3 or TRBV12-4 and TRBJ2-1; 8 positions agree with TRBD2. V dropped 6 bases and J dropped 6; count of bases not matched to a gene: 10. CDR3 length: 15 residues. In DNA form, the CDR3 reads TGTGCCAGCAGCCTCGTCCCGGGACTAGGCAATGAGCAGTTCTTC. Its translation: CASSLVPGLGNEQFF.

This clonotype was seen at least ten times. V gene TRBV25-1 combines with J gene TRBJ2-7; 7 positions agree with TRBD1. In germline, CDR1 is MGHDK, CDR2 SYGVNS. Trimming took 5 bases from V and 5 from J; bases not matched to a gene: 3. The CDR3 extends over 12 amino acids. The CDR3 DNA sequence: TGTGCCAGCAGTCTCACAGGGGACGAGCAGTACTTC. Protein sequence: CASSLTGDEQYF.

This clonotype has only a few counts. CDR3 residues: CASSYLAGGQETQYF. In nucleotides, the CDR3 is TGTGCCAGCAGTTATCTAGCGGGGGGACAAGAGACCCAGTACTTC. The chain is built from TRBV6-6 and TRBJ2-5, with 11 nucleotides matching TRBD2. This CDR3 has 15 residues. V trimming: 3 bases; J trimming: 2 bases; junction bases outside the gene matches: 2. CDR1 and CDR2 (germline): MNHNY, SVGAGI (reference sequence).

J is TRBJ1-4 and V is TRBV6-1; tentative D call: TRBD1 (6 bases). Trimming shortened V by 3 bases and J by 8 bases, and 13 bases separated the two germline ends. The length of the CDR3 is 14 residues. Germline V lookup: CDR1 MNHNS, CDR2 SASEGT. CDR3 DNA sequence: TGTGCCAGCAGTGATTCCAGGGGAGTCGAAAAACTGTTTTTT. This translates into CASSDSRGVEKLFF.

This clonotype was recorded only once. The chain recombines TRBV11-2 with TRBJ2-1; TRBD1 agrees at 7 bases. The V gene's germline CDR1 is SGHAT and CDR2 FQNNGV. The ends lost 6 bases at V and 10 bases at J; junction bases unmatched: 15. The CDR3 length is 15 residues. The CDR3, as DNA: TGTGCCAGCAGGGACCGGGACAGAAGACCCAGGGAGCAGTTCTTC. This sequence encodes CASRDRDRRPREQFF.

This clonotype has only a few counts. The rearrangement joins TRBV19 to TRBJ2-1; TRBD1 aligns across 7 bases. The CDR3 spans 13 residues. From germline, CDR1 is LNHDA and CDR2 SQIVND (reference sequence). Trimming cost V 10 bases and J 9 bases; bases outside gene matches: 12. The CDR3 bases are TGTGCCACCTTCTCTACAGGGGTGGGTGAGCAGTTCTTC. It specifies CATFSTGVGEQFF.

The V and J genes are TRBV10-3 and TRBJ2-3, with TRBD2 matching over 12 bases. Germline CDR1 is ENHRY and CDR2 is SYGVKD. V trimming: 5 bases; J trimming: 3 bases; junction bases outside the gene matches: 9. The length of the CDR3 is 17 residues. CDR3 in amino acids: CAISSSASGRETDTQYF. The CDR3 nucleotides are TGTGCCATCAGTTCTTCGGCTAGCGGGAGGGAGACAGATACGCAGTATTTT.

This chain connects TRBV18 to TRBJ2-3, with 7 bases that match TRBD1. V gave up 0 bases and J gave up 9 bases; unmatched junction bases: 9. CDR1 and CDR2 (germline): KGHSH, LQKENI. The CDR3 has 15 amino acids. This chain's CDR3 is CASSPPGQAARTQYF. The CDR3 region has the DNA TGTGCCAGCTCACCACCTGGACAGGCCGCTAGGACGCAGTATTTT.

By share of the sample, this clonotype is medium-sized. This sequence joins TRBV12-3 or TRBV12-4 and TRBJ2-1, with TRBD2 matching 11 bases. V gave up 6 bases and J gave up 13 bases; unmatched junction bases: 8. The CDR3 contains 13 residues. The CDR3 spells CASSPTSGGGQFF. As DNA, the CDR3 is TGTGCCAGCAGCCCCACTAGCGGGGGCGGACAGTTCTTC.

The chain links TRBV7-9 to TRBJ2-5; D call uncertain. This CDR3 region has 14 residues. CDR1 SEHNR and CDR2 FQNEAQ come from the germline V gene (reference sequence). V lost 6 bases to trimming and J lost 0 bases, with 11 bases between them. CDR3 DNA sequence: TGTGCCAGCAGGTGGGCAGAGTACCAAGAGACCCAGTACTTC. Translating it yields CASRWAEYQETQYF.